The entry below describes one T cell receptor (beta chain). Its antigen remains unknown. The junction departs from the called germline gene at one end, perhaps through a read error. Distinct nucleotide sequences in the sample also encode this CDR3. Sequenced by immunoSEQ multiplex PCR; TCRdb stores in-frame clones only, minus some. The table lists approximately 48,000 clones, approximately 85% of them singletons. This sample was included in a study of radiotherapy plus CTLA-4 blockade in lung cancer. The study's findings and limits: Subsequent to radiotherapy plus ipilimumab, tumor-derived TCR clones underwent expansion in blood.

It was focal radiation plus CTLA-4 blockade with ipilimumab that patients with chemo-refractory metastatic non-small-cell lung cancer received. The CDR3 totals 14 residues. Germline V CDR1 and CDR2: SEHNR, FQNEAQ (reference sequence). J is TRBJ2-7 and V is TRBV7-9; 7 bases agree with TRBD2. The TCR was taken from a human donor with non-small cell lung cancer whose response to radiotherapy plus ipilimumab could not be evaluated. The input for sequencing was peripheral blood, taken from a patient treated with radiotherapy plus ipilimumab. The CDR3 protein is CASSLAGGAYEQYF. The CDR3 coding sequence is TGTGCCAGCAGCTTAGCGGGAGGGGCTTACGAGCAGTACTTT.